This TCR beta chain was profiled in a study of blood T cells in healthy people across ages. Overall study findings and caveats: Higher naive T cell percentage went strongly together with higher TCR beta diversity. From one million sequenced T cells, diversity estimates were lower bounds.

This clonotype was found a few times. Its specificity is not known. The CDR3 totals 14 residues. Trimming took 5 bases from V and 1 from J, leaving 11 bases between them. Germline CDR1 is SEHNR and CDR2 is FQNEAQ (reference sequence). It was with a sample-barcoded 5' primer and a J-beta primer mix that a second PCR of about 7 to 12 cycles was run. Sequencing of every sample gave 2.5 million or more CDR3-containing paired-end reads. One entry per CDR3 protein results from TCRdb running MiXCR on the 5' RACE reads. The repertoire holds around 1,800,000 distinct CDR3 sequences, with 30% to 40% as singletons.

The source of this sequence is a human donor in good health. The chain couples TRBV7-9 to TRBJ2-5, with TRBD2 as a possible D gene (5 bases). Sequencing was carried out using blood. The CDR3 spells CASSPAGSQETQYF. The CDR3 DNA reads TGTGCCAGCAGCCCGGCGGGCAGCCAAGAGACCCAGTACTTC.